The T cell receptor beta chain described here comes from a study of immune evolution from preneoplasia to lung adenocarcinoma. Patients had resection in Japan or China between about 2013 and 2018. Histologic diagnosis was independently verified by two lung pathologists. CDR3 length equals 15 residues. V trimming: 1 base; J trimming: 4 bases; junction bases outside the gene matches: 2. Germline V lookup: CDR1 SNHLY, CDR2 FYNNEI. The assay was immunoSEQ multiplex PCR, and TCRdb's table has in-frame clones only and misses some. The data hold several thousand clones, with more than 75% observed a single time.

This receptor was identified in a person in their sixties or seventies with lung adenocarcinoma. The chain carries TRBV2 and TRBJ2-3, with 10 bases fitting TRBD2. The specimen sequenced was FFPE adjacent normal lung tissue. Written as DNA, the CDR3 is TGTGCCAGCAGTGAAGGAGCGGGGGGGCCAGATACGCAGTATTTT. It specifies CASSEGAGGPDTQYF.